This TCR beta chain is drawn from a study of blood T cell repertoires in COVID-19. In the study overall: Collection of acute and convalescent COVID-19 samples took place in the United States, Italy and Spain. From T cells, B-cell-depleted T cells, or PBMCs came the material, which was cDNA or gDNA.

Sequenced by immunoSEQ multiplex PCR; TCRdb stores in-frame clones only, minus some. Among around 150,000 clones listed, around 80% were seen once. This clone has just a few counts. CDR1 is LGHDT, CDR2 YNNKEL, per germline (reference sequence). The CDR3 has 14 residues. The V gene lost 3 bases and the J gene lost 6 bases, with 12 bases spanning the gap. Sequenced input: peripheral blood. The gene calls are TRBV3-1 (or the pseudogene TRBV3-2) and TRBJ1-5; no firm D call. The sequence was obtained from an elderly woman in a cohort sampled during active or convalescent COVID-19. The chain's CDR3 is CASSQGSVSQPQHF. The CDR3 coding sequence is TGTGCCAGCAGCCAGGGGAGCGTGAGTCAGCCCCAGCATTTT.